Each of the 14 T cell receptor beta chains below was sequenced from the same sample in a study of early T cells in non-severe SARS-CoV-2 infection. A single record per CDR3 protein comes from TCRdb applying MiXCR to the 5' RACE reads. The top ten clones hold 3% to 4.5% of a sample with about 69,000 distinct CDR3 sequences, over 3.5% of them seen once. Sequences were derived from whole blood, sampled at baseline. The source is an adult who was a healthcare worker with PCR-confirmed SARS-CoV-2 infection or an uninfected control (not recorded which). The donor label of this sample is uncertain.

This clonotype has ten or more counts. Here the CDR3 reads CASSSHSRHRTQYF. DNA for the CDR3: TGTGCCAGCAGCTCCCATAGCCGGCACAGGACGCAGTATTTT. The chain couples TRBV7-8 to TRBJ2-3; possibly TRBD1 for D (5 bases). CDR3 length: 14 amino acids. V lost 4 bases to trimming and J lost 9 bases, with 17 bases between them. Germline CDR1 is SGHVS and CDR2 is FQNEAQ.

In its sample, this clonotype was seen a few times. The CDR3 region has the DNA TGTGCCAGTAGTATCGTACTAGCGGGGCGTGTCGGAAATGAGCAGTTCTTC. Translation gives CASSIVLAGRVGNEQFF. The rearrangement links TRBV19 to TRBJ2-1; 10 positions agree with TRBD2. Germline V gives CDR1 LNHDA, CDR2 SQIVND (reference sequence). Trimming removed 3 bases from V and 7 bases from J; junction bases left unmatched: 12. CDR3 size: 17 residues. Together with reference TRBV19 and TRBJ2-1, the CDR3 gives the full variable domain: DGGITQSPKYLFRKEGQNVTLSCEQNLNHDAMYWYRQDPGQGLRLIYYSQIVNDFQKGDIAEGYSVSREKKESFPLTVTSAQKNPTAFYLCASSIVLAGRVGNEQFFGPGTRLTVL.

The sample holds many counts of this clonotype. CDR3 in DNA: TGTGCCAGCAGTTACAGGGAGAATTCGAACACTGAAGCTTTCTTT. Its protein is CASSYRENSNTEAFF. The chain combines TRBV6-1 with TRBJ1-1; D possibly corresponds to TRBD1 (6 bases). CDR1 is MNHNS and CDR2 is SASEGT in the germline V gene. The CDR3 is 15 amino acids. The ends were cut back, 5 bases at V and 1 base at J, with 14 bases in the middle.

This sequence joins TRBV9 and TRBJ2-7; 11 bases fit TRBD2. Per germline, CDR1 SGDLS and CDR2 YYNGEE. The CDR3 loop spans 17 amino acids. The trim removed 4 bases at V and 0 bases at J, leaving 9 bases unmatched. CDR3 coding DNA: TGTGCCAGCAGCAGAGCCACCGGGACTAGCGGCTCCTACGAGCAGTACTTC. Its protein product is CASSRATGTSGSYEQYF.

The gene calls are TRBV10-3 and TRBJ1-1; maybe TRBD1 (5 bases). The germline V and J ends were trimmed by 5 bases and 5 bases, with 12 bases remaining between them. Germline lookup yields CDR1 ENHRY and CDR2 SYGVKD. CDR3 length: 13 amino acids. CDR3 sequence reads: CAISTGPETEAFF. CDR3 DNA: TGTGCCATCAGTACAGGTCCCGAGACTGAAGCTTTCTTT.

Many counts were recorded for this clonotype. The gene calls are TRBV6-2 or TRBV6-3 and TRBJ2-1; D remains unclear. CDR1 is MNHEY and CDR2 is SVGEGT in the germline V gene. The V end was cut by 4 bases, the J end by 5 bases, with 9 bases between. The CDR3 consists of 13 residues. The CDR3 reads CASSSTENNEQFF. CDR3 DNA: TGTGCCAGCAGTTCTACAGAGAACAATGAGCAGTTCTTC.

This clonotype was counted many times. CDR3 residues: CASSSGRTSYGYTF. The CDR3 DNA reads as TGCGCCAGCAGCTCCGGACGGACCAGCTATGGCTACACCTTC. The gene calls are TRBV5-1 and TRBJ1-2; D is undetermined. V shed 3 bases and J shed 4 bases, with 13 bases lying between them. Germline lookup yields CDR1 SGHRS and CDR2 YFSETQ. The CDR3 contains 14 residues.

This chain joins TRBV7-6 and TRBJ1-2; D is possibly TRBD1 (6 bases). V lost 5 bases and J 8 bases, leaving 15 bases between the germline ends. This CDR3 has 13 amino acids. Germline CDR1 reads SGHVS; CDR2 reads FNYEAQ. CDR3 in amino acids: CASSKQGNLGYTF. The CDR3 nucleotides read TGTGCCAGCAGCAAACAGGGAAACCTCGGCTACACCTTC.

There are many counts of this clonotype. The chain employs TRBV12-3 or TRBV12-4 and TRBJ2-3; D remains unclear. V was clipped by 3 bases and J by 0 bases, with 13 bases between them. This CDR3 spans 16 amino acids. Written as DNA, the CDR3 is TGTGCCAGCAGTTTGGGTACTGGTTCTAGCACAGATACGCAGTATTTT. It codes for CASSLGTGSSTDTQYF.

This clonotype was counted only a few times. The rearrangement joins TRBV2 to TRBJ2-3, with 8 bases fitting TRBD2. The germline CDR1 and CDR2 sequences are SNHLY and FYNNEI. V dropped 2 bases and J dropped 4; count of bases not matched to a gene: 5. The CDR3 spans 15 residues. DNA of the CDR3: TGTGCCAGCAGTGAATGGCGGGGGGAATCAGATACGCAGTATTTT. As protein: CASSEWRGESDTQYF.

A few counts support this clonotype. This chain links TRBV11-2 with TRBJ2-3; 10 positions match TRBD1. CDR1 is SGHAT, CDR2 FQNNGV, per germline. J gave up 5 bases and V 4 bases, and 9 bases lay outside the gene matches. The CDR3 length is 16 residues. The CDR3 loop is CASSSEGQGMGDTQYF. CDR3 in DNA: TGTGCCAGCAGCTCGGAGGGACAGGGGATGGGAGATACGCAGTATTTT.

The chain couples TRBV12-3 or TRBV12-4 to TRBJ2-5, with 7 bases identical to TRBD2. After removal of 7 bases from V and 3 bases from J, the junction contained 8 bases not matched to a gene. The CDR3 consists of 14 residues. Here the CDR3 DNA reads TGTGCCAGCATGGGGGGGACTCGAGAAGAGACCCAGTACTTC. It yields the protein CASMGGTREETQYF.

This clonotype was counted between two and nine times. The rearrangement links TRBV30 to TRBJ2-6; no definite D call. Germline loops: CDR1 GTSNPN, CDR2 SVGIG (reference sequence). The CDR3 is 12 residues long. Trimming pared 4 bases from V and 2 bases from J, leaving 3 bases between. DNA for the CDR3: TGTGCCTGGACCCCTGGGGCCAACGTCCTGACTTTC. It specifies CAWTPGANVLTF. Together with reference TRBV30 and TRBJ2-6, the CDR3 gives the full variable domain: SQTIHQWPATLVQPVGSPLSLECTVEGTSNPNLYWYRQAAGRGLQLLFYSVGIGQISSEVPQNLSASRPQDRQFILSSKKLLLSDSGFYLCAWTPGANVLTFGAGSRLTVL.

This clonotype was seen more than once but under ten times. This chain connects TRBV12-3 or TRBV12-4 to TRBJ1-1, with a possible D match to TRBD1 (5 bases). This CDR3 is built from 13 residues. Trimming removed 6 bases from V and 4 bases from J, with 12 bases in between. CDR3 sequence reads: CASSRERGTEAFF. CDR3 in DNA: TGTGCCAGCAGCAGGGAGAGGGGCACTGAAGCTTTCTTT.